This passage covers 18 T cell receptor beta chains from one sample sequenced in a study of CD8+CD57+ T cells in acquired aplastic anemia. Sequencing involved patients with CD8+CD57+ cell expansion previously shown by flow cytometry. Genomic DNA served as template for TCR beta VDJ and CDR3 profiling. TCRdb ran MiXCR on the reads and lists one entry per CDR3 protein. The sample has under 250,000 distinct CDR3 sequences, approximately 45% seen once. The sample comprised sorted CD4+, CD8+, or CD8+CD57+ T cells (not recorded which) from PBMCs. These receptors were taken from a human donor with aplastic anemia.

The rearrangement links TRBV9 to TRBJ2-5; 7 bases align to TRBD1. The CDR3 contains 15 residues. Losses at the gene ends were 3 bases for V and 1 base for J; bases not matched to a gene: 6. Germline CDR1 and CDR2: SGDLS and YYNGEE. CDR3 DNA: TGTGCCAGCAGCGGAGGAACAGGGGCCCAAGAGACCCAGTACTTC. Its protein is CASSGGTGAQETQYF. Looking up the rest from reference TRBV9 and TRBJ2-5 gives the full variable domain: DSGVTQTPKHLITATGQRVTLRCSPRSGDLSVYWYQQSLDQGLQFLIQYYNGEERAKGNILERFSAQQFPDLHSELNLSSLELGDSALYFCASSGGTGAQETQYFGPGTRLLVL.

J is TRBJ1-1 and V is TRBV7-9; no clear D. This CDR3 comprises 12 residues. Trimming took 4 bases from V and 11 from J, leaving 14 bases between them. Germline V gives CDR1 SEHNR, CDR2 FQNEAQ (reference sequence). CDR3: CASSSQELAAFF. In nucleotides, the CDR3 is TGTGCCAGCAGCTCCCAGGAACTAGCCGCTTTCTTT.

This clonotype has at least ten counts. This chain links TRBV19 with TRBJ2-7; D may match TRBD1 or TRBD2 (5 bases each). CDR3 length equals 14 residues. The V gene's germline CDR1 is LNHDA and CDR2 SQIVND (reference sequence). The V and J ends lost 4 bases and 0 bases respectively, with 10 bases between them. CDR3 bases: TGTGCCAGTAGTACCCGGGGCAGCTCCTACGAGCAGTACTTC. Residues: CASSTRGSSYEQYF. Full variable domain (outside the CDR3, taken from reference TRBV19 and TRBJ2-7): DGGITQSPKYLFRKEGQNVTLSCEQNLNHDAMYWYRQDPGQGLRLIYYSQIVNDFQKGDIAEGYSVSREKKESFPLTVTSAQKNPTAFYLCASSTRGSSYEQYFGPGTRLTVT.

This chain uses TRBV19 with TRBJ1-4, with 7 bases that match TRBD1. CDR3 length: 16 amino acids. The trim removed 4 bases at V and 7 bases at J, leaving 12 bases unmatched. Germline lookup yields CDR1 LNHDA and CDR2 SQIVND (reference sequence). CDR3 in amino acids: CASSRPRGIVREKLFF. In DNA form, the CDR3 reads TGTGCCAGTAGTAGACCCAGGGGGATCGTACGTGAAAAACTGTTTTTT.

In this sample, this clonotype turned up many times. The chain carries TRBV10-1 and TRBJ1-5, with 11 bases matching TRBD1. CDR1 and CDR2 from the germline V gene are WNHNN and SYGVQD (reference sequence). The trim removed 5 bases at V and 2 bases at J, leaving 23 bases unmatched. The CDR3 covers 22 residues. In nucleotides, the CDR3 is TGCGCCAGCAGTCTTGAGAGGGACACGGGACAGGGGGTCGTGCGACGCAATCAGCCCCAGCATTTT. Its protein is CASSLERDTGQGVVRRNQPQHF.

This chain joins TRBV7-8 and TRBJ2-1, with TRBD2 as a possible D gene (5 bases). CDR1 and CDR2 from the germline V gene are SGHVS and FQNEAQ. Trimming pared 6 bases from V and 4 bases from J, leaving 25 bases between. CDR3 size: 18 residues. This CDR3 is CASRPTSKRLGLYNEQFF. CDR3 in DNA: TGTGCCAGCAGACCCACTAGTAAACGGTTGGGATTGTACAATGAGCAGTTCTTC. Full variable domain (outside the CDR3, taken from reference TRBV7-8 and TRBJ2-1): GAGVSQSPRYKVAKRGQDVALRCDPISGHVSLFWYQQALGQGPEFLTYFQNEAQLDKSGLPSDRFFAERPEGSVSTLKIQRTQQEDSAVYLCASRPTSKRLGLYNEQFFGPGTRLTVL.

The rearrangement joins TRBV7-2 to TRBJ1-6; the match to TRBD1 covers 7 bases. V lost 3 bases, J lost 8 bases, and 7 bases stayed unmatched. The CDR3 totals 15 residues. Germline CDR1 and CDR2: SGHTA and FQGNSA. As DNA, the CDR3 is TGTGCCAGCAGCTTGCTCTCGCAGGGGGATTCACCCCTCCACTTT. It is translated as CASSLLSQGDSPLHF.

A word on this clonotype: A clone one base away is much larger, so this may be a read error. The chain links TRBV2 to TRBJ1-1; the D is unclear. Germline CDR1 and CDR2: SNHLY and FYNNEI. The CDR3 totals 15 residues. V lost 6 bases, J lost 3 bases, and 17 bases lay in between. CDR3: CASSPATLWDTEAFF. CDR3 DNA sequence: TGTGCCAGCAGCCCAGCGACACTTTGGGACACTGAAGCTTTCTTT. The variable domain in full, with the rest retrieved from reference TRBV2 and TRBJ1-1, is EPEVTQTPSHQVTQMGQEVILRCVPISNHLYFYWYRQILGQKVEFLVSFYNNEISEKSEIFDDQFSVERPDGSNFTLKIRSTKLEDSAMYFCASSPATLWDTEAFFGQGTRLTVV.

Remarks on this clonotype: The junction departs from the called germline gene at one end, perhaps through a read error. This chain uses TRBV5-1 with TRBJ2-1; 7 nucleotides match TRBD1. Germline CDR1 reads SGHRS; CDR2 reads YFSETQ. The length of the CDR3 is 13 residues. As DNA, the CDR3 is TGTGCCAGCAGCTTGGGGGACAGCTACGAGCAGTTCTTC. Translation gives CASSLGDSYEQFF.

The V and J genes are TRBV29-1 and TRBJ1-4; tentatively, D is TRBD1 (5 bases). V shed 3 bases and J shed 6 bases, with 11 bases lying between them. The CDR3 contains 13 residues. CDR1 and CDR2 from the germline V gene are SQVTM and ANQGSEA. This chain's CDR3 is CSVEAAGYEKLFF. CDR3 bases: TGCAGCGTTGAGGCGGCAGGGTATGAAAAACTGTTTTTT.

This clonotype was counted a few times. V usage is TRBV27 and J usage is TRBJ2-1; D call uncertain. V was cut by 5 bases and J by 12 bases, with 14 bases left in between. Germline CDR1 MNHEY, CDR2 SMNVEV (reference sequence). CDR3 length: 12 residues. The CDR3 bases are TGTGCCAGCAGTAACTCGCGGTCTCGGCAGTTCTTC. It encodes CASSNSRSRQFF.

V and J are TRBV20-1 and TRBJ2-7, with unresolved D. Germline loops: CDR1 DFQATT, CDR2 SNEGSKA (reference sequence). The CDR3 is made up of 14 amino acids. With 2 bases removed from V and 5 bases from J, the gap between germline ends came to 16 bases. For the CDR3, the DNA is TGCAGTGCTAGAAAAGTCACTCTCGCTCACGAGCAGTACTTC. It codes for CSARKVTLAHEQYF.

Only a few counts were recorded for this clonotype. The rearrangement uses TRBV30 and TRBJ2-1; tentatively, D is TRBD1 or TRBD2 (5 bases each). CDR1 and CDR2 (germline): GTSNPN, SVGIG (reference sequence). This CDR3 has 13 amino acids. V lost 0 bases and J lost 10, with 13 bases in between. This chain's CDR3 is CAWSVALWDEQFF. DNA for the CDR3: TGTGCCTGGAGTGTGGCCCTATGGGACGAGCAGTTCTTC.

The rearrangement joins TRBV5-4 to TRBJ1-1; D call uncertain. CDR1 and CDR2 (germline): SGHNT, YYREEE (reference sequence). The CDR3 is made up of 12 amino acids. Trimming shortened V by 0 bases and J by 7 bases, and 7 bases separated the two germline ends. CDR3 amino acids: CASSLGGVEAFF. The DNA of the CDR3 is TGTGCCAGCAGCTTGGGCGGGGTTGAAGCTTTCTTT. The full variable domain, in which reference TRBV5-4 and TRBJ1-1 provide the parts outside the CDR3, is ETGVTQSPTHLIKTRGQQVTLRCSSQSGHNTVSWYQQALGQGPQFIFQYYREEENGRGNFPPRFSGLQFPNYSSELNVNALELDDSALYLCASSLGGVEAFFGQGTRLTVV.

This clonotype has at least ten counts. The chain uses TRBV29-1 and TRBJ1-2; 7 positions agree with TRBD1. The CDR3 runs to 11 residues. CDR1 and CDR2 (germline): SQVTM, ANQGSEA. Trimming took 7 bases from V and 3 from J; bases not matched to a gene: 2. CDR3: CSGQGDYGYTF. As DNA, the CDR3 is TGCAGCGGACAGGGAGACTATGGCTACACCTTC.

This clonotype was observed many times. The chain employs TRBV29-1 and TRBJ2-1; 8 nucleotides agree with TRBD2. The CDR3 sequence is 16 residues long. Per germline, CDR1 SQVTM and CDR2 ANQGSEA. J lost 2 bases, V lost 3 bases, and 9 bases had no gene match. The CDR3 reads CSVDLASGPTYNEQFF. The CDR3 DNA sequence: TGCAGCGTTGACTTGGCTAGCGGGCCCACCTACAATGAGCAGTTCTTC.

The table lists this clonotype with a few counts. This may come from a read error, since a much larger clone is one base off. The rearrangement uses TRBV7-6 and TRBJ2-2, with D maybe TRBD2 (5 bases). The CDR3 spans 13 residues. Germline CDR1 reads SGHVS; CDR2 reads FNYEAQ. The ends were cut back, 5 bases at V and 6 bases at J, with 10 bases in the middle. CDR3 in amino acids: CASSQASPGELFF. CDR3 coding DNA: TGTGCCAGCAGCCAGGCTAGCCCCGGGGAGCTGTTTTTT.

The genes are TRBV6-4 and TRBJ1-5; TRBD1 is a possible D gene (5 bases). V lost 5 bases and J 11 bases, leaving 22 bases between the germline ends. The germline V gene has CDR1 MRHNA and CDR2 SNTAGT. The CDR3 runs 15 residues. Here the CDR3 DNA reads TGTGCCAGCAGTCCTAGCGGGGGGTCGGTGGAGACCCAGCATTTT. Translated: CASSPSGGSVETQHF.